A single TCR beta chain is shown here with its context. The antigen is undetermined. These data are taken from a study of Ad26.COV2.S vaccination and SARS-CoV-2 variants. Findings of the study overall: Responses of spike-specific T cells (both CD8+ and CD4+) reportedly showed substantial breadth after vaccination. Researchers cautioned that TCR breadth and depth analyses may have underestimated total T cell responses.

Using immunoSEQ multiplex PCR, the repertoire was profiled, and TCRdb retains in-frame clones only, with some absent. Here the sample spans about 480,000 clones, around 85% being singletons. V was pared by 0 bases and J by 5 bases, with 12 bases between. Germline V gives CDR1 SGHRS, CDR2 YFSETQ. This CDR3 comprises 16 residues. Sample treatment: over 15 received Ad26.COV2.S at low or high dose, single or two shots; 5 received placebo; per-sample allocation not given. Specimens were obtained on day 63 following the first vaccine or placebo injection. It was Wuhan-strain SARS-CoV-2 spike that the Ad26 vaccine vector expressed.

The sequence came from a person between 18 and 65 years old who received the Ad26.COV2.S COVID-19 vaccine or a placebo. The V gene is TRBV5-1, the J gene TRBJ1-6, with D uncertain. The sample here was peripheral blood, taken in a trial of Ad26.COV2.S vaccine versus placebo. Here the CDR3 reads CASSLGEFGNNSPLHF. In DNA form, the CDR3 reads TGCGCCAGCAGCTTGGGGGAGTTCGGCAATAATTCACCCCTCCACTTT.